This T cell receptor beta chain was obtained from a study of T cells after yellow fever vaccination. Study details: SMART-Seq v4 Ultra Low Input prepared libraries from low-cell fractions.

Germline V gene lookup returns CDR1 LNHNV and CDR2 YYDKDF (reference sequence). V was shortened by 1 base and J by 2 bases, with 11 bases between the two germline ends. The length of the CDR3 is 16 residues. TCRdb itself ran the 5' RACE reads through MiXCR, one entry per CDR3 protein. The repertoire includes 600,000 to 750,000 distinct CDR3 sequences, around an eighth of them detected once, and around 14% sits in the top ten. Overall study findings and caveats: FACS-sorted repertoires could harbor abundant contaminating bulk-population clonotypes.

This clonotype has just a few counts. Its antigen remains unknown. The chain has TRBV15 and TRBJ2-2, with D possibly TRBD1 on 6 matching bases. The sequence was collected from a man aged 30-40 years who received the YFV17D yellow fever vaccine. The starting material was PBMCs, obtained on the day of the yellow fever booster vaccination. The CDR3, as DNA: TGTGCCACCAGCAGAGTCAGGGGCTTAAACACCGGGGAGCTGTTTTTT. It yields the protein CATSRVRGLNTGELFF. Full variable domain (rest looked up from reference TRBV15 and TRBJ2-2): DAMVIQNPRYQVTQFGKPVTLSCSQTLNHNVMYWYQQKSSQAPKLLFHYYDKDFNNEADTPDNFQSRRPNTSFCFLDIRSPGLGDTAMYLCATSRVRGLNTGELFFGEGSRLTVL.